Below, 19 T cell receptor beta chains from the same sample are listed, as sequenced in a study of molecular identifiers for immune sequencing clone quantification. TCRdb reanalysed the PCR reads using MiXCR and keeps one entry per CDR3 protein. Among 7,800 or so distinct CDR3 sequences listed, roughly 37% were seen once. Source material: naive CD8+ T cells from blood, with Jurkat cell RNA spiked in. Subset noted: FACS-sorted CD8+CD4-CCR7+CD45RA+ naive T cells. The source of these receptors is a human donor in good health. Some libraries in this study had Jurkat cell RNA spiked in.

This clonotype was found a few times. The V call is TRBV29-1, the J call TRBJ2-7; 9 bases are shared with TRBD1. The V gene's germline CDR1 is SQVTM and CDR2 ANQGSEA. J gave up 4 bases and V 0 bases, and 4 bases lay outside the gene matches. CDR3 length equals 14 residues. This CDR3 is CSVEDRDRAYEQYF. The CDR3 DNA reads TGCAGCGTTGAAGACCGGGACAGGGCTTACGAGCAGTACTTC.

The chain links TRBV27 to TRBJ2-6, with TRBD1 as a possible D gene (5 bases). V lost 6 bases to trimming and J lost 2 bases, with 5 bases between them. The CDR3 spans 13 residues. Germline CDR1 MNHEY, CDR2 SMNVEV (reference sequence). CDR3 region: CASRGPGANVLTF. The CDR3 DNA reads TGTGCCAGCAGGGGGCCTGGGGCCAACGTCCTGACTTTC.

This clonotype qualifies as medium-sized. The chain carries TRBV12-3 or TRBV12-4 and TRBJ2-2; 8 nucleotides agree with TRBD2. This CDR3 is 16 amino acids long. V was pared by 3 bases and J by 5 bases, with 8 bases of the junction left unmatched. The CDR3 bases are TGTGCCAGCAGTTTCAGGAGCGGGGGTAGGACCGGGGAGCTGTTTTTT. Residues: CASSFRSGGRTGELFF.

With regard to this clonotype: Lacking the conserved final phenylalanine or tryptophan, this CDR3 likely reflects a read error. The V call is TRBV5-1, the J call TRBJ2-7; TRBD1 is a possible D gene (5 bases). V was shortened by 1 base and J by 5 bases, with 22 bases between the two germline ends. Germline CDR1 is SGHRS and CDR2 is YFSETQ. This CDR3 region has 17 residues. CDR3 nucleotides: TGCGCCAGCAGCTTGACCAACGGACAAGGGTACACCAACGAGCAGTACTTA. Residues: CASSLTNGQGYTNEQYL.

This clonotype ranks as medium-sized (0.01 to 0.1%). The CDR3 DNA is TGTGCCAGCAGTGACCGACAGGAGTCAGATACGCAGTATTTT. This sequence encodes CASSDRQESDTQYF. J is TRBJ2-3 and V is TRBV6-2 or TRBV6-3, with a weak D call TRBD1 (6 bases). CDR1 and CDR2 (germline): MNHEY, SVGEGT. Trimming shortened V by 5 bases and J by 4 bases, and 13 bases separated the two germline ends. The CDR3 has 14 residues.

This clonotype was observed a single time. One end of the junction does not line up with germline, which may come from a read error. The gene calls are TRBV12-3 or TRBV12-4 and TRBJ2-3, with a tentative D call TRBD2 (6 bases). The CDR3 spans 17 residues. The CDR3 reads CASSFFRDSRGTDTQCF. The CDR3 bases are TGTGCCAGCAGTTTCTTCCGGGACTCTCGGGGCACAGATACGCAGTGTTTT.

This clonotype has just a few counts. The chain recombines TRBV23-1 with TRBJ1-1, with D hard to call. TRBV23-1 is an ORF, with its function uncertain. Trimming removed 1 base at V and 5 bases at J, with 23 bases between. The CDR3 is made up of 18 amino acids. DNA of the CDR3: TGCGCCAGCAGTCAATATTCCCCGAGGTTAGGTAAACGGACTGAAGCTTTCTTT. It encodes CASSQYSPRLGKRTEAFF.

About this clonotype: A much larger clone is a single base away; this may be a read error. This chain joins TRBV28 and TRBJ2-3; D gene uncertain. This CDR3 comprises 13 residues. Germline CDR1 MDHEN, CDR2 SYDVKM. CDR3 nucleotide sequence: TGTGCCAGCAGTTTATCCGACCTAGATTCGCAGTATTTT. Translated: CASSLSDLDSQYF.

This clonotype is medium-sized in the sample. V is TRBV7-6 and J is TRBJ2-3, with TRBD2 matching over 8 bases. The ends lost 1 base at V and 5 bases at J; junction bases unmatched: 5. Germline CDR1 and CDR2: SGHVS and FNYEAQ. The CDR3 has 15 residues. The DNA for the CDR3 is TGTGCCAGCAGCTTAGGCGGCGGGAGGATAGATACGCAGTATTTT. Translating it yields CASSLGGGRIDTQYF.

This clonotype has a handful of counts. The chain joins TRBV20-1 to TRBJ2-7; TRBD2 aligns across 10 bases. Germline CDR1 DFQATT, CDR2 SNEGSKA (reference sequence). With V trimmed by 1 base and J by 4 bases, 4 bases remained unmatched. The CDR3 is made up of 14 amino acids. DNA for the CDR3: TGCAGTGCTAGAGGGGTAGCGGGAGGTTACGAGCAGTACTTC. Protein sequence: CSARGVAGGYEQYF.

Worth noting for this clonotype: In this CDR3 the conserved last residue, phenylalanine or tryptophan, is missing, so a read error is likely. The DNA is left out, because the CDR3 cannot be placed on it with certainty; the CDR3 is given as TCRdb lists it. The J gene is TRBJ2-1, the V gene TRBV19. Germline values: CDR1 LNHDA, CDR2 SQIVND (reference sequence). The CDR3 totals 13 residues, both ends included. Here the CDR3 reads CASSTMQSNERFY.

This CDR3 reads CSARASTDRLYEQYF. CDR3 coding DNA: TGCAGTGCTAGAGCATCTACCGACAGGTTGTACGAGCAGTACTTC. V usage is TRBV20-1 and J usage is TRBJ2-7; D perhaps matches TRBD1 (6 bases). The V gene lost 1 base and the J gene lost 4 bases, with 17 bases spanning the gap. This CDR3 has 15 amino acids. The V gene's germline CDR1 is DFQATT and CDR2 SNEGSKA (reference sequence).

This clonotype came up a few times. The DNA of the CDR3 is TGTGCCAGCAGTTTAGTGGGAGGCCGGGGAGAGACCCAGTACTTC. It specifies CASSLVGGRGETQYF. This chain uses TRBV12-3 or TRBV12-4 with TRBJ2-5; the D gene is possibly TRBD2 (6 bases). The CDR3 contains 15 residues. Trimming pared 1 base from V and 4 bases from J, leaving 13 bases between.

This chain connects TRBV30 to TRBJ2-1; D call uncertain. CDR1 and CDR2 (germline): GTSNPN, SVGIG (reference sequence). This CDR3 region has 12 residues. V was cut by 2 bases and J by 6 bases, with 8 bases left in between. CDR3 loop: CAWSRPSNEQFF. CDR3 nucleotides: TGTGCCTGGAGTAGGCCCAGCAATGAGCAGTTCTTC.

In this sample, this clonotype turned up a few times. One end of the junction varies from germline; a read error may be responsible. The CDR3 is CASSENPEAFF. CDR3 DNA sequence: TGTGCCAGCTCAGAGAACCCTGAAGCTTTCTTT. The genes are TRBV28 and TRBJ1-1, with unresolved D. CDR1 is MDHEN and CDR2 is SYDVKM in the germline V gene. This CDR3 is built from 11 residues.

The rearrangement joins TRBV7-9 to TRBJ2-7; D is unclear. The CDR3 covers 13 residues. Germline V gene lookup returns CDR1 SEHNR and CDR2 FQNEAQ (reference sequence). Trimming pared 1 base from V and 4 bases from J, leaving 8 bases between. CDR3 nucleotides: TGTGCCAGCAGCTTAGACAAGCCGTACGAGCAGTACTTC. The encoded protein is CASSLDKPYEQYF.

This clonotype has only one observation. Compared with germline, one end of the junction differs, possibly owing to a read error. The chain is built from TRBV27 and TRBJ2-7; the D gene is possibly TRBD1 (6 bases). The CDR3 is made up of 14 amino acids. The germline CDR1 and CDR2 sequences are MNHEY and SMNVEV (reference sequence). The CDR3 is CASSLPGTPLEQCF. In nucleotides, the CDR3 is TGTGCCAGCAGTCTTCCCGGGACACCCCTGGAGCAGTGCTTC.

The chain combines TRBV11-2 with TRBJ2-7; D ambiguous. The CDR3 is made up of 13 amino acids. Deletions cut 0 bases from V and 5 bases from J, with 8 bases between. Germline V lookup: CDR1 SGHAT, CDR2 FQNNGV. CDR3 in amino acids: CASSLEPRHEQYF. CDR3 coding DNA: TGTGCCAGCAGCTTAGAACCGCGTCACGAGCAGTACTTC.

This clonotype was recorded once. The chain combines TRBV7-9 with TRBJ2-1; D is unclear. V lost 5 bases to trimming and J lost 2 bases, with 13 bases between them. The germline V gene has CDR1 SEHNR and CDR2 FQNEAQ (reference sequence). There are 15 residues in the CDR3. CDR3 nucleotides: TGTGCCAGCAGCCACCCCCTAAGGCCCTACAATGAGCAGTTCTTC. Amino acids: CASSHPLRPYNEQFF.